This T cell receptor beta chain was captured by sequencing in a study of neurological immune-mediated disorders. Using its own MiXCR run on the 5' RACE reads, TCRdb lists one record per CDR3 protein. The sample has about 45,000 distinct CDR3 sequences, roughly 13% seen once. Stated time point: longitudinal time-point 3. General study results and limits: Among expanded clones, no CDR3 amino acid sequences were shared across subjects, a pattern suggesting private repertoires in all groups.

The trim removed 0 bases at V and 2 bases at J, leaving 7 bases unmatched. The CDR3 covers 15 residues. Looked up from germline, CDR1 is DFQATT and CDR2 is SNEGSKA (reference sequence). Ten or more counts support this clonotype. The antigen is not known. The rearrangement links TRBV20-1 to TRBJ2-7, with 7 bases aligning to TRBD2. This clonotype originated in a man aged 25-45 years in good health. The sample taken for sequencing was PBMCs. The CDR3 here is CSARDGASGTYEQYF. The CDR3 DNA reads as TGCAGTGCTAGAGATGGGGCTAGCGGTACCTACGAGCAGTACTTC.